This is a list of T cell receptor beta chains from one sample in a study of shared clonotypes between healthy human individuals. The protocol was immunoSEQ multiplex PCR, while the TCRdb copy is restricted to in-frame clones and leaves out a portion. The profile covers some 100,000 clones, with about 63% appearing a single time and roughly 23% taken by the ten largest. Sequences were obtained from memory CD8+ T cells sorted from blood. The receptors come from a woman aged 30 to 39 in good health. Both conserved end residues are part of each CDR3. The order of the fields is clone size, V gene, J gene, D gene, CDR3 protein, CDR3 DNA. D genes are given only for firm matches. The size entry is marked missing in some rows and otherwise reads once, few, many or a size class.

clone size: .
V gene: TRBV21-1
J gene: TRBJ1-4
D gene: .
CDR3 protein: CASSQGNGNEKLFF
CDR3 DNA: TGTGCCAGCAGCCAGGGCAACGGGAATGAAAAACTGTTTTTT

clone size: .
V gene: TRBV10-3
J gene: TRBJ1-2
D gene: TRBD1
CDR3 protein: CAISGRTGPLPHNYGYTF
CDR3 DNA: TGTGCCATCAGTGGTAGGACAGGGCCCCTACCCCACAACTATGGCTACACCTTC

clone size: .
V gene: TRBV7-2
J gene: TRBJ2-7
D gene: TRBD2
CDR3 protein: CASSLLAGVGVGEQYF
CDR3 DNA: TGTGCCAGCAGCTTACTTGCGGGAGTAGGGGTGGGCGAGCAGTACTTC

clone size: .
V gene: TRBV7-9
J gene: TRBJ2-7
D gene: TRBD1
CDR3 protein: CASSPEGTGGTLGQYF
CDR3 DNA: TGTGCCAGCAGCCCAGAAGGGACAGGGGGAACACTAGGGCAGTACTTC

clone size: .
V gene: TRBV27
J gene: TRBJ1-5
D gene: .
CDR3 protein: CASSRGAVGNQPQHF
CDR3 DNA: TGTGCCAGCAGTCGGGGGGCGGTGGGCAATCAGCCCCAGCATTTT

clone size: .
V gene: TRBV6-1
J gene: TRBJ2-7
D gene: .
CDR3 protein: CASSEGTIRPSYEQYF
CDR3 DNA: TGTGCCAGCAGTGAGGGTACCATACGACCGTCCTACGAGCAGTACTTC

clone size: medium-sized
V gene: TRBV6-1
J gene: TRBJ1-1
D gene: .
CDR3 protein: CAGRDGAEAFF
CDR3 DNA: TGTGCCGGACGGGATGGGGCTGAAGCTTTCTTT

clone size: .
V gene: TRBV15
J gene: TRBJ1-5
D gene: TRBD1
CDR3 protein: CATSGDRGDQPQHF
CDR3 DNA: TGTGCCACCAGTGGGGACAGGGGTGATCAGCCCCAGCATTTT

clone size: .
V gene: TRBV28
J gene: TRBJ1-3
D gene: .
CDR3 protein: CASSLTRVGARNTIYF
CDR3 DNA: TGTGCCAGCAGTTTGACGAGGGTTGGGGCAAGAAACACCATATATTTT

clone size: many
V gene: TRBV6-6
J gene: TRBJ1-6
D gene: .
CDR3 protein: CASREQGGGGSPLHF
CDR3 DNA: TGTGCCAGCAGGGAACAGGGAGGTGGTGGTTCACCCCTCCACTTT

clone size: .
V gene: TRBV6-5
J gene: TRBJ2-7
D gene: TRBD2
CDR3 protein: CASSYRGGSEEQYF
CDR3 DNA: TGTGCCAGCAGTTATCGGGGGGGGTCTGAAGAGCAGTACTTC

clone size: .
V gene: TRBV30
J gene: TRBJ1-1
D gene: .
CDR3 protein: CAWEIQTGAEAFF
CDR3 DNA: TGTGCCTGGGAAATACAGACAGGAGCTGAAGCTTTCTTT

clone size: .
V gene: TRBV27
J gene: TRBJ1-1
D gene: .
CDR3 protein: CAAGSDKATEAFF
CDR3 DNA: TGTGCCGCGGGGTCGGACAAGGCCACTGAAGCTTTCTTT

clone size: .
V gene: TRBV10-2
J gene: TRBJ2-1
D gene: TRBD1
CDR3 protein: CASSTGTGPSYNEQFF
CDR3 DNA: TGCGCCAGCAGCACCGGGACAGGGCCCTCCTACAATGAGCAGTTCTTC

clone size: .
V gene: TRBV28
J gene: TRBJ1-5
D gene: .
CDR3 protein: CASSPLRERYNQPQHF
CDR3 DNA: TGTGCCAGCAGTCCCCTCAGGGAGCGTTACAATCAGCCCCAGCATTTT

clone size: once
V gene: TRBV18
J gene: TRBJ2-7
D gene: .
CDR3 protein: CASSPSTSPTYEQYF
CDR3 DNA: TGTGCCAGCTCACCATCTACTAGCCCAACCTACGAGCAGTACTTC

clone size: once
V gene: TRBV11-2
J gene: TRBJ1-5
D gene: .
CDR3 protein: CASSLGMRHQPQHF
CDR3 DNA: TGTGCCAGCAGCTTAGGGATGCGGCATCAGCCCCAGCATTTT

clone size: .
V gene: TRBV9
J gene: TRBJ1-4
D gene: .
CDR3 protein: CASSVVMGGKLFF
CDR3 DNA: TGTGCCAGCAGCGTAGTCATGGGGGGAAAACTGTTTTTT

clone size: .
V gene: TRBV7-9
J gene: TRBJ1-2
D gene: .
CDR3 protein: CASSWFRQSNYGYTF
CDR3 DNA: TGTGCCAGCAGCTGGTTTCGACAGAGCAACTATGGCTACACCTTC

clone size: .
V gene: TRBV9
J gene: TRBJ2-7
D gene: .
CDR3 protein: CASSVGDNYEQYF
CDR3 DNA: TGTGCCAGCAGCGTAGGGGACAACTACGAGCAGTACTTC

clone size: .
V gene: TRBV28
J gene: TRBJ1-4
D gene: .
CDR3 protein: CASSLSTLGEKLFF
CDR3 DNA: TGTGCCAGCAGTTTATCGACCCTGGGGGAAAAACTGTTTTTT

clone size: .
V gene: TRBV25-1
J gene: TRBJ2-1
D gene: TRBD2
CDR3 protein: CASSGVAGGPHNEQFF
CDR3 DNA: TGTGCCAGCAGTGGGGTAGCGGGAGGGCCCCACAATGAGCAGTTCTTC

clone size: .
V gene: TRBV19
J gene: TRBJ2-1
D gene: .
CDR3 protein: CASSIVGANEQFF
CDR3 DNA: TGTGCCAGTAGTATTGTCGGGGCGAATGAGCAGTTCTTC

clone size: .
V gene: TRBV11-2
J gene: TRBJ2-2
D gene: .
CDR3 protein: CASSLESHRLGGELFF
CDR3 DNA: TGTGCCAGCAGCTTAGAGTCCCACCGGCTAGGGGGGGAGCTGTTTTTT

clone size: few
V gene: TRBV6-1
J gene: TRBJ2-2
D gene: TRBD2
CDR3 protein: CASSGTSGPTNTGELFF
CDR3 DNA: TGTGCCAGCAGTGGGACTAGCGGACCTACGAACACCGGGGAGCTGTTTTTT